These 20 T cell receptor beta chains originate from one sample sequenced in a study of blood T cell repertoires in COVID-19. Using immunoSEQ multiplex PCR, the repertoire was profiled, and TCRdb retains in-frame clones only, with some absent. The sample yields under 150,000 clones, around 82% seen once. Sequencing was carried out using PBMCs or T cells enriched from blood (not recorded which). The receptor set was obtained from a man aged 45-65 years in a cohort exposed to, infected with or recovered from COVID-19 (not recorded which).

V usage is TRBV30 and J usage is TRBJ1-3; 8 bases agree with TRBD1. Germline V CDR1 and CDR2: GTSNPN, SVGIG (reference sequence). The J segment lost 4 bases and the V segment lost 7 bases, leaving 6 bases of the junction unmatched. The CDR3 is 13 amino acids. The CDR3 sequence: CALQGVGGNTIYF. DNA of the CDR3: TGTGCCTTACAGGGGGTTGGGGGAAACACCATATATTTT.

Only one count was recorded for this clone. J is TRBJ2-7 and V is TRBV29-1, with 7 bases aligning to TRBD1. The CDR3 length is 15 residues. Germline V CDR1 and CDR2: SQVTM, ANQGSEA. Trimming at V came to 0 bases and at J to 7 bases, leaving 12 bases not matched to a gene. CDR3 nucleotide sequence: TGCAGCGTTGAAGATAGGCGCCAGGGGGTTAGGGAGCAGTACTTC. Protein product: CSVEDRRQGVREQYF.

This clone is a singleton in its sample. The V and J genes are TRBV7-9 and TRBJ2-7, with D possibly TRBD2 on 6 matching bases. This CDR3 is 12 amino acids long. Germline CDR1 and CDR2: SEHNR and FQNEAQ (reference sequence). V lost 3 bases, J lost 7 bases, and 10 bases lay in between. The CDR3 protein is CASSFTGDEQYF. CDR3 nucleotide sequence: TGTGCCAGCAGCTTCACGGGGGATGAGCAGTACTTC.

V usage is TRBV7-9 and J usage is TRBJ1-1; no clear D. Deletions cut 5 bases from V and 1 base from J, with 14 bases between. The germline gives CDR1 SEHNR, CDR2 FQNEAQ (reference sequence). CDR3 length equals 15 residues. CDR3 sequence: CASSLSKGGNTEAFF. For the CDR3, the DNA is TGTGCCAGCAGCCTCAGTAAGGGAGGGAACACTGAAGCTTTCTTT.

The V gene is TRBV9, the J gene TRBJ2-1; 7 nucleotides match TRBD1. J gave up 2 bases and V 6 bases, and 8 bases lay outside the gene matches. Germline CDR1 is SGDLS and CDR2 is YYNGEE. This CDR3 has 15 amino acids. The CDR3 is CASTQGDPTYNEQFF. For the CDR3, the DNA is TGTGCCAGCACCCAGGGGGACCCGACCTACAATGAGCAGTTCTTC. The entire variable domain, with the rest obtained from reference TRBV9 and TRBJ2-1, is as follows: DSGVTQTPKHLITATGQRVTLRCSPRSGDLSVYWYQQSLDQGLQFLIQYYNGEERAKGNILERFSAQQFPDLHSELNLSSLELGDSALYFCASTQGDPTYNEQFFGPGTRLTVL.

A single count supports this clone. The chain is built from TRBV20-1 and TRBJ1-2; unclear D gene. The CDR3 runs to 11 residues. Germline V gene sequence: CDR1 DFQATT, CDR2 SNEGSKA (reference sequence). V was clipped by 2 bases and J by 5 bases, with 6 bases between them. CDR3 in amino acids: CSARSGYGYTF. In nucleotides, the CDR3 is TGCAGTGCTAGATCGGGATATGGCTACACCTTC.

V gene TRBV6-5 combines with J gene TRBJ2-2, with 10 bases matching TRBD2. This CDR3 has 14 amino acids. V lost 6 bases, J lost 5 bases, and 3 bases stayed unmatched. From germline, CDR1 is MNHEY and CDR2 SVGAGI. CDR3 sequence reads: CASRGSGGTGELFF. The CDR3 DNA reads TGTGCCAGCAGGGGTAGCGGGGGGACCGGGGAGCTGTTTTTT.

The sample holds one count of this clone. The J gene is TRBJ2-3, the V gene TRBV20-1, with a possible D match to TRBD2 (6 bases). The germline V gene encodes CDR1 DFQATT and CDR2 SNEGSKA (reference sequence). This CDR3 is 15 amino acids long. Trimming left V 3 bases short and J 1 base short, with 14 bases between. CDR3 coding DNA: TGCAGTGCTAGTCCAATGTCGGGGGGCACAGATACGCAGTATTTT. The encoded protein is CSASPMSGGTDTQYF.

J is TRBJ2-5 and V is TRBV5-1, with 10 bases lining up with TRBD2. The CDR3 totals 16 residues. V lost 6 bases to trimming and J lost 5 bases; unmatched junction nucleotides: 13. Germline loops: CDR1 SGHRS, CDR2 YFSETQ. This CDR3 reads CASKGSSGGPEETQYF. The DNA of the CDR3 is TGCGCCAGCAAGGGAAGTAGCGGGGGGCCGGAGGAGACCCAGTACTTC.

This clone was detected a few times. The chain couples TRBV9 to TRBJ2-7; 9 positions match TRBD1. Per the germline V gene, CDR1 is SGDLS and CDR2 is YYNGEE. V gave up 2 bases and J gave up 5 bases; unmatched junction bases: 5. The CDR3 is 14 amino acids. The CDR3 DNA reads as TGTGCCAGCAGCGTGGGACAGGGTCGAGACGAGCAGTACTTC. Protein product: CASSVGQGRDEQYF.

The J gene is TRBJ2-3, the V gene TRBV6-1; 10 bases map to TRBD1. CDR1 and CDR2 from the germline V gene are MNHNS and SASEGT. Trimming took 3 bases from V and 4 from J; bases not matched to a gene: 7. The CDR3 runs 16 residues. As DNA, the CDR3 is TGTGCCAGCAGTGAGAGGGGGACAGGGGCGTCAGATACGCAGTATTTT. Encoded protein: CASSERGTGASDTQYF.

The chain carries TRBV28 and TRBJ2-7, with TRBD1 identical over 9 bases. Per germline, CDR1 MDHEN and CDR2 SYDVKM. There are 14 residues in the CDR3. Germline trimming cut 4 bases from V and 3 bases from J; bases unmatched to any gene: 4. CDR3 coding DNA: TGTGCCAGCAGTTGGGGGGGACAGGGCTACGAGCAGTACTTC. This encodes CASSWGGQGYEQYF.

The chain uses TRBV27 and TRBJ1-2; 7 nucleotides agree with TRBD1. The junction had 9 bases not matched to a gene; V was cut back by 4 bases and J by 4 bases. The CDR3 consists of 15 residues. Germline CDR1 and CDR2: MNHEY and SMNVEV (reference sequence). CDR3 coding DNA: TGTGCCAGCAGTTCAGCCGGGACAGCGATCTATGGCTACACCTTC. As protein: CASSSAGTAIYGYTF.

The chain links TRBV3-1 (or the pseudogene TRBV3-2) to TRBJ1-4, with 7 bases lining up with TRBD1. Germline V gives CDR1 LGHDT, CDR2 YNNKEL (reference sequence). With V trimmed by 0 bases and J by 8 bases, 18 bases remained unmatched. The length of the CDR3 is 19 residues. CDR3 coding DNA: TGTGCCAGCAGCCAAGATATGGGTGAAGGGGGCCTCCCCGGGGAAAAACTGTTTTTT. Translated: CASSQDMGEGGLPGEKLFF.

The rearrangement links TRBV28 to TRBJ2-3; the match to TRBD2 covers 11 bases. This CDR3 has 14 residues. J lost 4 bases, V lost 6 bases, and 3 bases had no gene match. CDR1 is MDHEN and CDR2 is SYDVKM in the germline V gene. CDR3 in amino acids: CASRLAGGPDTQYF. The CDR3 coding sequence is TGTGCCAGCAGGCTAGCGGGAGGCCCAGATACGCAGTATTTT.

V and J are TRBV27 and TRBJ1-1, with D possibly matching TRBD1 (5 bases). V shed 0 bases and J shed 2 bases, with 10 bases lying between them. CDR3 size: 15 residues. Germline V gives CDR1 MNHEY, CDR2 SMNVEV (reference sequence). CDR3: CASSLSRAVNTEAFF. The CDR3 DNA reads as TGTGCCAGCAGTTTATCCAGGGCGGTAAACACTGAAGCTTTCTTT.

The gene calls are TRBV5-6 and TRBJ1-5; tentatively, D is TRBD1 (6 bases). Trimming removed 2 bases at V and 3 bases at J, with 9 bases between. Germline loops: CDR1 SGHDT, CDR2 YYEEEE. This CDR3 spans 14 amino acids. The CDR3 region is CASSLQGFNQPQHF. CDR3 sequence (DNA): TGTGCCAGCAGCTTACAGGGATTCAATCAGCCCCAGCATTTT.

The gene calls are TRBV10-1 and TRBJ2-1, with a weak D call TRBD1 (5 bases). This CDR3 is 16 amino acids long. V was trimmed by 3 bases and J by 6 bases, leaving 18 bases between them. The germline V gene encodes CDR1 WNHNN and CDR2 SYGVQD (reference sequence). The CDR3: CASSELLGHQLNEQFF. DNA of the CDR3: TGCGCCAGCAGTGAATTACTCGGACACCAACTCAATGAGCAGTTCTTC.

This sequence joins TRBV7-9 and TRBJ1-1, with 7 bases matching TRBD1. From germline, CDR1 is SEHNR and CDR2 FQNEAQ (reference sequence). This CDR3 region has 13 residues. Trimming removed 2 bases from V and 4 bases from J; junction bases left unmatched: 1. The CDR3 sequence: CASSLTGATEAFF. Written as DNA, the CDR3 is TGTGCCAGCAGCTTAACAGGGGCCACTGAAGCTTTCTTT. Based on the CDR3 plus reference TRBV7-9 and TRBJ1-1, the full variable domain is DTGVSQNPRHKITKRGQNVTFRCDPISEHNRLYWYRQTLGQGPEFLTYFQNEAQLEKSRLLSDRFSAERPKGSFSTLEIQRTEQGDSAMYLCASSLTGATEAFFGQGTRLTVV.

The rearrangement links TRBV19 to TRBJ1-1; a weak D match, TRBD1 (5 bases). This CDR3 is 13 amino acids long. The V end was cut by 7 bases, the J end by 0 bases, with 9 bases between. Germline lookup yields CDR1 LNHDA and CDR2 SQIVND (reference sequence). The CDR3 nucleotides read TGTGCCAGTATGGGGGGGGTGAACACTGAAGCTTTCTTT. It translates to CASMGGVNTEAFF.